This entry is about one T cell receptor (beta chain). This record belongs to a study of blood T cell repertoires in COVID-19. For the study at large: From the United States, Italy and Spain came samples of acute and convalescent COVID-19. Nucleic acid was either cDNA or gDNA, and it came from T cells, B-cell-depleted T cells, or PBMCs.

Per the original data handling: Amplification of reference gene primers was used by the study to estimate nucleated cell counts. TCRdb keeps only in-frame clones here, not all; method: immunoSEQ multiplex PCR. V, J and clone size are those of that table, while D and trimming were read from the DNA. The sample yields more than 140,000 clones, 65% to 90% seen once. After removal of 0 bases from V and 2 bases from J, the junction contained 3 bases not matched to a gene. The CDR3 extends over 16 amino acids. CDR1 is PRHDT, CDR2 FYEKMQ, per germline (reference sequence). The clonotype was recovered from a woman between 45 and 60 years old in a cohort sampled during active or convalescent COVID-19. The rearrangement joins TRBV13 to TRBJ1-5; 8 nucleotides line up with TRBD1. Material for sequencing was peripheral blood. The CDR3 region is CASSLGGQGGNQPQHF. The CDR3, as DNA: TGTGCCAGCAGCTTAGGAGGACAGGGCGGCAATCAGCCCCAGCATTTT. The full variable domain, its missing parts supplied by reference TRBV13 and TRBJ1-5, is AAGVIQSPRHLIKEKRETATLKCYPIPRHDTVYWYQQGPGQDPQFLISFYEKMQSDKGSIPDRFSAQQFSDYHSELNMSSLELGDSALYFCASSLGGQGGNQPQHFGDGTRLSIL.